These 4 T cell receptor beta chains share one sample of origin, sequenced in a study of blood T cell repertoires in COVID-19. Data came from immunoSEQ multiplex PCR; TCRdb stores just in-frame clones and leaves some out. Among roughly 230,000 clones listed, around 83% were seen once. Source material: peripheral blood. These receptors all stem from a man in his forties or fifties with acute or convalescent COVID-19.

The CDR3: CASSQDQGVLSSAAFF. The CDR3 nucleotides are TGCGCCAGCAGCCAAGATCAAGGAGTCCTCTCCTCTGCGGCTTTCTTT. This rearrangement joins TRBV4-3 to TRBJ1-1; D ambiguous. The V end lost 0 bases, the J end lost 11 bases, and 22 bases lay between the germline ends. This CDR3 is built from 16 residues. The germline gives CDR1 LGHNA, CDR2 YSLEER.

The chain employs TRBV2 and TRBJ1-6; D might be TRBD1 (6 bases). The CDR3 runs 17 residues. CDR1 is SNHLY and CDR2 is FYNNEI in the germline V gene. V lost 8 bases to trimming and J lost 0 bases, with 17 bases between them. CDR3 loop: CASGLDRKSSYNSPLHF. As DNA, the CDR3 is TGTGCCAGCGGTTTGGACAGAAAGAGCTCCTATAATTCACCCCTCCACTTT. Supplemented by reference TRBV2 and TRBJ1-6, the full variable domain reads EPEVTQTPSHQVTQMGQEVILRCVPISNHLYFYWYRQILGQKVEFLVSFYNNEISEKSEIFDDQFSVERPDGSNFTLKIRSTKLEDSAMYFCASGLDRKSSYNSPLHFGNGTRLTVT.

This clone was picked up one time. The chain combines TRBV19 with TRBJ2-3; D is perhaps TRBD1 (5 bases). In germline, CDR1 is LNHDA, CDR2 SQIVND (reference sequence). This CDR3 is 15 amino acids long. Trimming removed 3 bases from V and 3 bases from J, with 13 bases in between. CDR3 nucleotides: TGTGCCAGTAGTATTTATGGGGCAGCTACAGATACGCAGTATTTT. It encodes CASSIYGAATDTQYF.

The V call is TRBV30, the J call TRBJ1-1; TRBD1 might be the D (6 bases). Germline CDR1 and CDR2: GTSNPN and SVGIG (reference sequence). The CDR3 sequence is 13 residues long. Trimming left V 2 bases short and J 9 bases short, with 16 bases between. The CDR3 region has the DNA TGTGCCTGGAGTTCAGGGGTACGGGTGAAAGCTTTCTTT. Protein: CAWSSGVRVKAFF.